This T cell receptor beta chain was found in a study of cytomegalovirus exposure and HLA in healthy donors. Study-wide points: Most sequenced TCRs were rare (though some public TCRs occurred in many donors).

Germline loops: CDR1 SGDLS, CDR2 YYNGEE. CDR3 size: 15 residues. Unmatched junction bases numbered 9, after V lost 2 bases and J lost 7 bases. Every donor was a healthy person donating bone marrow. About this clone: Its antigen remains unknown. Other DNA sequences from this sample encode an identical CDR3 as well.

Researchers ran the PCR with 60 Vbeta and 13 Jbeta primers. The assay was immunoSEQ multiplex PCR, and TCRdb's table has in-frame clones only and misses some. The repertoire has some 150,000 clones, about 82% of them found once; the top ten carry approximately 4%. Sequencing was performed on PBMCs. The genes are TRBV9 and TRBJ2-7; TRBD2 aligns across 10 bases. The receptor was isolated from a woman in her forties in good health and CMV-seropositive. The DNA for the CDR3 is TGTGCCAGCAGCGTTGGGACTAGCGTGGGGGGGGAGCAGTACTTC. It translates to CASSVGTSVGGEQYF. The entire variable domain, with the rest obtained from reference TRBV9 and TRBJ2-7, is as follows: DSGVTQTPKHLITATGQRVTLRCSPRSGDLSVYWYQQSLDQGLQFLIQYYNGEERAKGNILERFSAQQFPDLHSELNLSSLELGDSALYFCASSVGTSVGGEQYFGPGTRLTVT.